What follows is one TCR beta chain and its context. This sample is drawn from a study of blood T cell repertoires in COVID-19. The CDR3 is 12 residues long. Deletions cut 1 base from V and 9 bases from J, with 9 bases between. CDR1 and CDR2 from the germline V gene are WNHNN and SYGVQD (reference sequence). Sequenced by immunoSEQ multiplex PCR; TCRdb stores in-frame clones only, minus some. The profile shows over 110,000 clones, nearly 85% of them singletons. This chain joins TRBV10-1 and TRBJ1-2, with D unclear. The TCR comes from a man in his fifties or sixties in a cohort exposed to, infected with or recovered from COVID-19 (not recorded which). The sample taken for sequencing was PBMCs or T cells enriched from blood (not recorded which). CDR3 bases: TGCGCCAGCAGTGAGTGGGAGGCGAGCTACACCTTC. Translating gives CASSEWEASYTF.